The entry below describes one T cell receptor beta chain. This entry is derived from a study of T cell changes during pregnancy in multiple sclerosis. Germline V gives CDR1 MDHEN, CDR2 SYDVKM. Trimming cost V 7 bases and J 5 bases, with 24 bases left between them. CDR3 length equals 18 residues. The data were produced by immunoSEQ multiplex PCR, yet TCRdb's version contains in-frame clones alone and is incomplete. The sample carries 12,000 to 15,000 clones, roughly 93% recorded once. The rearrangement joins TRBV28 to TRBJ2-6; tentatively, D is TRBD2 (5 bases). This TCR came from a female donor in good health, enrolled as a control in a pregnancy study. Specimen: peripheral blood, collected in the second trimester of pregnancy. CDR3: CASTLQRRPEARANVLTF. In nucleotides, the CDR3 is TGTGCCAGCACCCTCCAAAGAAGACCGGAGGCCAGGGCCAACGTCCTGACTTTC.